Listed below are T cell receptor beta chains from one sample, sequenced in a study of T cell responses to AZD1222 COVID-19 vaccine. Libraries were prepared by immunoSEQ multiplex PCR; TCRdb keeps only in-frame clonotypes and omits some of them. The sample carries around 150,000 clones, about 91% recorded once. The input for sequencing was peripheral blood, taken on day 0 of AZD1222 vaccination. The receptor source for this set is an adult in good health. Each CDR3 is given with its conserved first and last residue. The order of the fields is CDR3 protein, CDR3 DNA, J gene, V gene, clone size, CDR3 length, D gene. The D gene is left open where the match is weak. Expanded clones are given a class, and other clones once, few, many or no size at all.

CDR3aa: CAWIHEGSGNTIYF; CDR3nt: TGTGCCTGGATCCACGAGGGGTCAGGAAACACCATATATTTT; j_gene: TRBJ1-3; v_gene: TRBV30; abundance: NA; len: 14; d_gene: NA
CDR3aa: CASSYSKTQPQHF; CDR3nt: TGTGCCAGCAGTTACTCGAAGACCCAGCCCCAGCATTTT; j_gene: TRBJ1-5; v_gene: TRBV6-5; abundance: NA; len: 13; d_gene: NA
CDR3aa: CSVEDPVSTDTQYF; CDR3nt: TGCAGCGTTGAAGATCCGGTATCCACAGATACGCAGTATTTT; j_gene: TRBJ2-3; v_gene: TRBV29-1; abundance: NA; len: 14; d_gene: NA
CDR3aa: CASSYLDRIYGYTF; CDR3nt: TGTGCCAGCAGTTACCTGGACAGGATCTATGGCTACACCTTC; j_gene: TRBJ1-2; v_gene: TRBV6-2/TRBV6-3; abundance: NA; len: 14; d_gene: TRBD1
CDR3aa: CASSLSDSHEQYF; CDR3nt: TGTGCCAGCTCACTATCGGACAGCCACGAGCAGTACTTC; j_gene: TRBJ2-7; v_gene: TRBV18; abundance: NA; len: 13; d_gene: NA
CDR3aa: CASSLGQSYEQYF; CDR3nt: TGTGCCAGCAGTTTAGGGCAGTCCTACGAGCAGTACTTC; j_gene: TRBJ2-7; v_gene: TRBV12-3/TRBV12-4; abundance: NA; len: 13; d_gene: NA
CDR3aa: CASSGTQYGYTF; CDR3nt: TGTGCCAGCAGCGGGACGCAGTATGGCTACACCTTC; j_gene: TRBJ1-2; v_gene: TRBV6-5; abundance: NA; len: 12; d_gene: NA
CDR3aa: CASSQATGAHQPQHF; CDR3nt: TGTGCCAGCTCACAAGCGACAGGCGCCCATCAGCCCCAGCATTTT; j_gene: TRBJ1-5; v_gene: TRBV18; abundance: once; len: 15; d_gene: NA
CDR3aa: CAISEKELAGGPRSAKNIQYF; CDR3nt: TGTGCCATCAGTGAGAAAGAACTAGCGGGAGGGCCTCGTTCGGCCAAAAACATTCAGTACTTC; j_gene: TRBJ2-4; v_gene: TRBV10-3; abundance: NA; len: 21; d_gene: TRBD2
CDR3aa: CASSSTLNTEAFF; CDR3nt: TGTGCCAGCAGCTCAACGTTGAACACTGAAGCTTTCTTT; j_gene: TRBJ1-1; v_gene: TRBV7-3; abundance: NA; len: 13; d_gene: NA
CDR3aa: CASSLGTGANTEAFF; CDR3nt: TGCGCCAGCAGCTTGGGGACAGGGGCGAACACTGAAGCTTTCTTT; j_gene: TRBJ1-1; v_gene: TRBV5-1; abundance: NA; len: 15; d_gene: TRBD1
CDR3aa: CASTTKRGADYGYTF; CDR3nt: TGTGCCAGCACCACCAAACGGGGGGCCGACTATGGCTACACCTTC; j_gene: TRBJ1-2; v_gene: TRBV6-5; abundance: NA; len: 15; d_gene: NA